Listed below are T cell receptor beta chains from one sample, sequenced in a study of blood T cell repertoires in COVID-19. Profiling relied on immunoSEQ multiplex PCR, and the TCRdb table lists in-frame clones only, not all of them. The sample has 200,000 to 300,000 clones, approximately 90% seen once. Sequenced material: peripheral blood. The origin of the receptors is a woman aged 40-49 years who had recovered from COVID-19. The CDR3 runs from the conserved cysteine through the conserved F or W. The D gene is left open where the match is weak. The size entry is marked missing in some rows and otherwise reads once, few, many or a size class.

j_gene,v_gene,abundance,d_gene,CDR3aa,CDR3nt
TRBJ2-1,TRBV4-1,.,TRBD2,CASRVAGGGYNEQFF,TGCGCCAGCAGGGTAGCGGGAGGGGGCTACAATGAGCAGTTCTTC
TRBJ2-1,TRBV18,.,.,CASSPPWGVHNEQFF,TGTGCCAGCTCACCGCCGTGGGGGGTCCACAATGAGCAGTTCTTC
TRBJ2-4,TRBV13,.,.,CASSLGRGRGPNIQYF,TGTGCCAGCAGCTTAGGGAGGGGCAGGGGCCCGAACATTCAGTACTTC
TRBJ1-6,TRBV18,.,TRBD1,CASSPRPGQSSYNSPLHF,TGTGCCAGCTCACCACGACCGGGACAGAGCTCCTATAATTCACCCCTCCACTTT
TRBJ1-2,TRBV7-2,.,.,CASSPTRGRVGYGYTF,TGTGCCAGCAGCCCCACCCGCGGCAGGGTTGGGTATGGCTACACCTTC
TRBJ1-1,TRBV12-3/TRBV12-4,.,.,CASSTLPRVAFF,TGTGCCAGCAGTACGCTGCCACGGGTAGCTTTCTTT
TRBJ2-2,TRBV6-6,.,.,CASTHSNAGELFF,TGTGCCAGCACCCACTCTAACGCCGGGGAGCTGTTTTTT
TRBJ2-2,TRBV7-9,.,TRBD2,CASRPPGGAWYTGELFF,TGTGCCAGCAGGCCCCCGGGGGGGGCTTGGTACACCGGGGAGCTGTTTTTT
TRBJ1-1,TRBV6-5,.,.,CASSPGIGGVTEAFF,TGTGCCAGCAGCCCCGGGATCGGAGGGGTCACTGAAGCTTTCTTT
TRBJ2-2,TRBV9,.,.,CASSVASAGTGELFF,TGTGCCAGCAGCGTAGCTTCGGCGGGCACCGGGGAGCTGTTTTTT
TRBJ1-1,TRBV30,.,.,CAWSVGQGRSEAFF,TGTGCCTGGAGTGTAGGGCAGGGTAGGTCTGAAGCTTTCTTT
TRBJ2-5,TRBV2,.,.,CASLDTFEETQYF,TGTGCCAGCCTCGACACGTTCGAAGAGACCCAGTACTTC
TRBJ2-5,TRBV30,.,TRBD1,CAWSLVTGYQETQYF,TGTGCCTGGAGTTTGGTGACAGGGTACCAAGAGACCCAGTACTTC
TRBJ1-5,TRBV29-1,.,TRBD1,CSVGEGQGARNQPQHF,TGCAGCGTTGGAGAGGGACAGGGCGCCCGGAATCAGCCCCAGCATTTT
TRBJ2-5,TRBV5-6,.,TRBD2,CASSRAVSGNTETQYF,TGTGCCAGCAGCCGCGCGGTTAGCGGGAACACGGAGACCCAGTACTTC
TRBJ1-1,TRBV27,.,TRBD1,CASSLSRTGVGTEAFF,TGTGCCAGCAGTTTATCGAGGACAGGGGTTGGGACTGAAGCTTTCTTT
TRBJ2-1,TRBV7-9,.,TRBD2,CASSPPGGARGPLHNEQFF,TGTGCCAGCAGCCCACCGGGGGGGGCTAGGGGACCGCTCCACAATGAGCAGTTCTTC
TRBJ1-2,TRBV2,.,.,CASSESVGYGYTF,TGTGCCAGCAGTGAGAGCGTTGGCTATGGCTACACCTTC
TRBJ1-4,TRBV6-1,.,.,CASSESLTKLFF,TGTGCCAGCAGTGAATCGCTAACAAAACTGTTTTTT
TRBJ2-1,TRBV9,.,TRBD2,CASSPLYSLAGGPGDEQFF,TGTGCCAGCAGCCCACTCTACTCGCTAGCGGGAGGCCCGGGGGATGAGCAGTTCTTC
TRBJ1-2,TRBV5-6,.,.,CASSWGDADYGYTF,TGTGCCAGCAGCTGGGGCGACGCCGACTATGGCTACACCTTC
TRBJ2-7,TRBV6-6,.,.,CASSPPQGNYEQYF,TGTGCCAGCAGTCCACCTCAGGGGAACTACGAGCAGTACTTC
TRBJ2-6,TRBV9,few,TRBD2,CASSVGSGRAGANVLTF,TGTGCCAGCAGCGTAGGCAGCGGGAGGGCTGGGGCCAACGTCCTGACTTTC